These 32 T cell receptor beta chains were all obtained from the same sample, sequenced in a study of graft-versus-host responses after intestinal transplantation. These receptors have no identified antigens. Only in-frame clones appear in the TCRdb table, and some are missing; sequencing was by immunoSEQ multiplex PCR. Of approximately 89,000 clones listed, roughly 93% are singletons. The sequences come from unstimulated CD8+ T cells sorted from spleen or lymph node cells, collected before transplant. All receptors derive from a human donor who was the organ donor for an intestinal transplant.

The V call is TRBV19, the J call TRBJ2-6; 7 bases align to TRBD1. The CDR3 spans 14 residues. Losses at the gene ends were 9 bases for V and 5 bases for J; bases not matched to a gene: 7. CDR1 and CDR2 (germline): LNHDA, SQIVND (reference sequence). This chain's CDR3 is CASATGQWANVLTF. The CDR3 bases are TGTGCCAGCGCGACAGGGCAATGGGCCAACGTCCTGACTTTC. Supplemented by reference TRBV19 and TRBJ2-6, the full variable domain reads DGGITQSPKYLFRKEGQNVTLSCEQNLNHDAMYWYRQDPGQGLRLIYYSQIVNDFQKGDIAEGYSVSREKKESFPLTVTSAQKNPTAFYLCASATGQWANVLTFGAGSRLTVL.

The chain couples TRBV2 to TRBJ2-1, with D possibly being TRBD1 (6 bases). CDR3 length equals 14 residues. CDR1 and CDR2 (germline): SNHLY, FYNNEI. Trimming stripped 0 bases from V and 10 bases from J, with 13 bases between. The CDR3 reads CASSEAAGAKEQFF. The CDR3 DNA is TGTGCCAGCAGTGAAGCGGCAGGGGCCAAGGAGCAGTTCTTC.

The chain combines TRBV11-3 with TRBJ2-5; the D gene is possibly TRBD1 (6 bases). The J call could be wrong; TRBJ2-7 is a better fit for the DNA end. Germline loops: CDR1 SGHNT, CDR2 YENEEA. CDR3 length: 13 residues. CDR3 sequence (DNA): TGTGCCAGCAGCAACAGGGTGACCTACGAGCAGTACTTC. This translates into CASSNRVTYEQYF.

The chain links TRBV11-2 to TRBJ1-2; unclear D gene. This CDR3 spans 14 amino acids. V lost 3 bases, J lost 0 bases, and 8 bases lay in between. In germline, CDR1 is SGHAT, CDR2 FQNNGV. The CDR3 nucleotides read TGTGCCAGCAGCTTTCCGGGGACTAACTATGGCTACACCTTC. Residues: CASSFPGTNYGYTF.

CDR3 in amino acids: CASSQWGSGSREDNEQFF. The DNA of the CDR3 is TGTGCCAGCAGCCAGTGGGGTAGCGGGAGCCGGGAAGACAATGAGCAGTTCTTC. The chain is built from TRBV5-4 and TRBJ2-1; TRBD2 aligns across 9 bases. The CDR3 sequence is 18 residues long. The V segment lost 4 bases and the J segment 5 bases; nucleotides outside the gene matches: 16. Germline V CDR1 and CDR2: SGHNT, YYREEE (reference sequence). The whole variable domain, remainder taken from reference TRBV5-4 and TRBJ2-1, is ETGVTQSPTHLIKTRGQQVTLRCSSQSGHNTVSWYQQALGQGPQFIFQYYREEENGRGNFPPRFSGLQFPNYSSELNVNALELDDSALYLCASSQWGSGSREDNEQFFGPGTRLTVL.

The chain's CDR3 is CASSRAGTSYNSPLHF. The CDR3 coding sequence is TGCGCCAGCAGCCGAGCGGGGACCTCCTATAATTCACCCCTCCACTTT. V gene TRBV4-1 combines with J gene TRBJ1-6; D possibly corresponds to TRBD1 (5 bases). The V and J ends lost 4 bases and 0 bases respectively, with 10 bases between them. This CDR3 contains 16 residues. CDR1 MGHRA and CDR2 YSYEKL come from the germline V gene.

The sample holds one count of this clone. The chain carries TRBV29-1 and TRBJ2-7; 8 positions agree with TRBD2. Germline CDR1 and CDR2: SQVTM and ANQGSEA. V lost 6 bases and J lost 4; bases outside the gene matches: 14. The CDR3 has 15 residues. The CDR3 spells CSVLNSIAGRYEQYF. CDR3 bases: TGCAGCGTACTAAATAGTATAGCGGGAAGGTACGAGCAGTACTTC.

V is TRBV30 and J is TRBJ1-2, with D possibly matching TRBD1 (5 bases). Germline CDR1 and CDR2: GTSNPN and SVGIG (reference sequence). The length of the CDR3 is 12 residues. V was trimmed by 5 bases and J by 8 bases, leaving 15 bases between them. The CDR3: CAWYLQGGGYTF. CDR3 sequence (DNA): TGTGCCTGGTACCTCCAGGGTGGGGGCTACACCTTC.

The J gene is TRBJ2-7, the V gene TRBV5-1; 8 positions agree with TRBD2. Germline V CDR1 and CDR2: SGHRS, YFSETQ. The CDR3 runs to 16 residues. V lost 4 bases and J lost 7; bases outside the gene matches: 16. The CDR3 DNA reads as TGCGCCAGCAGCATAGGGACCGATGGACTAGCTCGGGAGCAGTACTTC. Residues: CASSIGTDGLAREQYF.

This chain's CDR3 is CASSYAQRGGELFF. The CDR3 DNA reads TGTGCCAGCAGTTACGCGCAACGGGGCGGGGAGCTGTTTTTT. This sequence joins TRBV6-5 and TRBJ2-2; perhaps TRBD2 as D (5 bases). Trimming shortened V by 2 bases and J by 7 bases, and 11 bases separated the two germline ends. The germline gives CDR1 MNHEY, CDR2 SVGAGI. This CDR3 is 14 amino acids long.

The V and J genes are TRBV11-2 and TRBJ2-3, with 7 positions matching TRBD2. The CDR3 is made up of 17 amino acids. The V gene's germline CDR1 is SGHAT and CDR2 FQNNGV. V was pared by 2 bases and J by 0 bases, with 8 bases of the junction left unmatched. CDR3 amino acids: CASSLPEAGLSTDTQYF. CDR3 sequence (DNA): TGTGCCAGCAGCTTACCGGAAGCGGGGCTCAGCACAGATACGCAGTATTTT.

This clone occurred once. V is TRBV7-8 and J is TRBJ2-7; TRBD1 matches 8 bases. Trimming cost V 5 bases and J 3 bases; bases outside gene matches: 15. Germline V lookup: CDR1 SGHVS, CDR2 FQNEAQ. The CDR3 covers 17 residues. CDR3 region: CASSPVAGDRFIYEQYF. For the CDR3, the DNA is TGTGCCAGCAGCCCCGTGGCCGGGGACAGGTTCATCTACGAGCAGTACTTC.

This chain links TRBV11-2 with TRBJ1-2, with D maybe TRBD1 (5 bases). This CDR3 is built from 16 residues. The ends were cut back, 1 base at V and 5 bases at J, with 17 bases in the middle. Germline loops: CDR1 SGHAT, CDR2 FQNNGV. Here the CDR3 reads CASSLGLGMGLYGYTF. CDR3 bases: TGTGCCAGCAGCTTAGGTCTAGGGATGGGGCTATATGGCTACACCTTC.

The V call is TRBV19, the J call TRBJ2-1, with a weak D call TRBD2 (6 bases). The ends were cut back, 6 bases at V and 0 bases at J, with 15 bases in the middle. Germline V lookup: CDR1 LNHDA, CDR2 SQIVND (reference sequence). The CDR3 runs to 16 residues. This chain's CDR3 is CASRTGGESSYNEQFF. The CDR3 DNA reads as TGTGCCAGTAGGACTGGAGGGGAAAGCTCCTACAATGAGCAGTTCTTC. The whole variable domain, filled in from reference TRBV19 and TRBJ2-1, reads DGGITQSPKYLFRKEGQNVTLSCEQNLNHDAMYWYRQDPGQGLRLIYYSQIVNDFQKGDIAEGYSVSREKKESFPLTVTSAQKNPTAFYLCASRTGGESSYNEQFFGPGTRLTVL.

V is TRBV29-1 and J is TRBJ2-7; TRBD2 aligns across 8 bases. Per germline, CDR1 SQVTM and CDR2 ANQGSEA. The CDR3 totals 14 residues. V gave up 8 bases and J gave up 5 bases; unmatched junction bases: 14. The CDR3 loop is CSFSFRGRSHEQYF. The CDR3 DNA sequence: TGCAGCTTCTCCTTCCGCGGGAGGAGCCACGAGCAGTACTTC.

V gene TRBV6-6 combines with J gene TRBJ2-7, with 7 bases that match TRBD1. V shed 4 bases and J 4 bases; nucleotides not matched to a gene: 4. The CDR3 covers 13 residues. The germline V gene has CDR1 MNHNY and CDR2 SVGAGI (reference sequence). This chain's CDR3 is CASSLTGAYEQYF. The DNA of the CDR3 is TGTGCCAGCAGTTTAACAGGGGCTTACGAGCAGTACTTC.

The rearrangement links TRBV7-9 to TRBJ2-7; TRBD2 agrees at 10 bases. CDR1 is SEHNR, CDR2 FQNEAQ, per germline (reference sequence). The length of the CDR3 is 16 residues. The ends lost 5 bases at V and 0 bases at J; junction bases unmatched: 7. CDR3 amino acids: CASSTTTSGASYEQYF. CDR3 sequence (DNA): TGTGCCAGCAGCACCACTACTAGCGGGGCCTCCTACGAGCAGTACTTC.

The chain employs TRBV21-1 and TRBJ1-6; TRBD1, as called in the table, went unchecked against the DNA. TRBV21-1 is listed as a pseudogene. The length of the CDR3 is 15 residues. The CDR3: CALGQEGTGNSPLHF. CDR3 DNA: TGTGCCTTAGGGCAGGAAGGGACAGGTAATTCACCCCTCCACTTT.

The chain links TRBV15 to TRBJ2-7; weak D call: TRBD2 (6 bases). The V gene lost 1 base and the J gene lost 7 bases, with 14 bases spanning the gap. The CDR3 has 14 residues. Germline V CDR1 and CDR2: LNHNV, YYDKDF (reference sequence). CDR3 amino acids: CATSRATGTEEQYF. Written as DNA, the CDR3 is TGTGCCACCAGCAGAGCGACCGGGACTGAGGAGCAGTACTTC.

V and J are TRBV27 and TRBJ2-7, with a possible D match to TRBD1 (5 bases). This CDR3 contains 11 residues. The germline V gene has CDR1 MNHEY and CDR2 SMNVEV (reference sequence). The V end lost 6 bases, the J end lost 6 bases, and 9 bases lay between the germline ends. The CDR3, as DNA: TGTGCCAGCAGCCAGGGCAGCGAGCAGTACTTC. It translates to CASSQGSEQYF.

The chain recombines TRBV5-5 with TRBJ1-1; D may be TRBD1 (5 bases). CDR3 length: 15 amino acids. Germline lookup yields CDR1 SGHKS and CDR2 YYEKEE (reference sequence). Trimming took 2 bases from V and 1 from J, leaving 12 bases between them. The CDR3 DNA is TGTGCCAGCAGCTTTGACCCAGGGCAGAACACTGAAGCTTTCTTT. Protein sequence: CASSFDPGQNTEAFF.

This chain links TRBV4-1 with TRBJ2-7; 9 bases are shared with TRBD2. The CDR3 covers 15 residues. V trimming: 0 bases; J trimming: 3 bases; junction bases outside the gene matches: 3. The germline V gene has CDR1 MGHRA and CDR2 YSYEKL. The CDR3 protein is CASSQEKREVYEQYF. For the CDR3, the DNA is TGCGCCAGCAGCCAAGAAAAGCGGGAGGTCTACGAGCAGTACTTC.

This chain joins TRBV7-4 and TRBJ2-7, with D perhaps TRBD1 (6 bases). Trimming stripped 1 base from V and 2 bases from J, with 21 bases between. From germline, CDR1 is SGHVT and CDR2 SQSDAQ. The CDR3 is 18 amino acids. The CDR3, as DNA: TGTGCCAGCAGCTTAGTCGGCTTATTGGCAGGGGTCACCTACGAGCAGTACTTC. Protein product: CASSLVGLLAGVTYEQYF.

V usage is TRBV11-2 and J usage is TRBJ2-1; TRBD1 matches 11 bases. V shed 5 bases and J 5 bases; nucleotides not matched to a gene: 2. The CDR3 loop spans 14 amino acids. CDR1 SGHAT and CDR2 FQNNGV come from the germline V gene. The CDR3 nucleotides are TGTGCCAGCAGCGGACAGGGGGCTCACAATGAGCAGTTCTTC. It translates to CASSGQGAHNEQFF.

This rearrangement joins TRBV6-4 to TRBJ2-3; D is undetermined. With 6 bases removed from V and 0 bases from J, the gap between germline ends came to 7 bases. The germline V gene encodes CDR1 MRHNA and CDR2 SNTAGT. The CDR3 extends over 13 amino acids. CDR3 sequence (DNA): TGTGCCAGCAGCGGGTCTAGCACAGATACGCAGTATTTT. This translates into CASSGSSTDTQYF.

The V gene is TRBV5-4, the J gene TRBJ2-2; D is ambiguous. The V end was cut by 4 bases, the J end by 6 bases, with 7 bases between. Germline CDR1 SGHNT, CDR2 YYREEE (reference sequence). This CDR3 is built from 12 residues. CDR3 sequence: CASSPVPGELFF. DNA of the CDR3: TGTGCCAGCAGCCCGGTCCCCGGGGAGCTGTTTTTT.

This chain uses TRBV4-1 with TRBJ2-7, with TRBD2 matching over 7 bases. Germline CDR1 reads MGHRA; CDR2 reads YSYEKL. V dropped 4 bases and J dropped 4; count of bases not matched to a gene: 10. This CDR3 contains 15 residues. The CDR3 here is CASSRRTSKGYEQYF. CDR3 sequence (DNA): TGCGCCAGCAGCCGTCGGACTAGTAAGGGGTACGAGCAGTACTTC.

The rearrangement joins TRBV11-3 to TRBJ2-7; TRBD2 is a possible D gene (5 bases). CDR3 size: 15 residues. Germline V lookup: CDR1 SGHNT, CDR2 YENEEA. Trimming shortened V by 5 bases and J by 0 bases, and 14 bases separated the two germline ends. The CDR3 DNA reads as TGTGCCAGCAGCCAAGCGGCAGATAGCTCCTACGAGCAGTACTTC. It specifies CASSQAADSSYEQYF.

This clone was seen once. This rearrangement joins TRBV18 to TRBJ1-1; possible D gene TRBD1, 5 bases. There are 14 residues in the CDR3. The V gene's germline CDR1 is KGHSH and CDR2 LQKENI. Trimming left V 2 bases short and J 4 bases short, with 11 bases between. CDR3 region: CASSPRGWPTEAFF. Here the CDR3 DNA reads TGTGCCAGCTCACCAAGGGGTTGGCCCACTGAAGCTTTCTTT.

This chain uses TRBV7-2 with TRBJ2-5, with 8 bases fitting TRBD2. The junction had 9 bases not matched to a gene; V was cut back by 5 bases and J by 7 bases. This CDR3 spans 14 amino acids. Germline V gives CDR1 SGHTA, CDR2 FQGNSA. CDR3 sequence: CASSPGGAGGTQYF. For the CDR3, the DNA is TGTGCCAGCAGCCCGGGCGGGGCGGGGGGGACCCAGTACTTC.

With respect to this clone: The same CDR3 also results from other DNA sequences found in this sample. The chain carries TRBV27 and TRBJ1-1, with D tentatively TRBD1 (6 bases). This CDR3 comprises 14 residues. CDR1 MNHEY and CDR2 SMNVEV come from the germline V gene (reference sequence). V was shortened by 6 bases and J by 0 bases, with 11 bases between the two germline ends. CDR3 sequence reads: CASSLQGMNTEAFF. For the CDR3, the DNA is TGTGCCAGCAGCCTACAGGGAATGAACACTGAAGCTTTCTTT.

This clone appeared a single time. The chain recombines TRBV29-1 with TRBJ2-3; unclear D gene. Germline V gene lookup returns CDR1 SQVTM and CDR2 ANQGSEA. The CDR3 loop spans 12 amino acids. The V end lost 4 bases, the J end lost 4 bases, and 9 bases lay between the germline ends. CDR3 sequence: CSVVQGADTQYF. CDR3 nucleotides: TGCAGCGTTGTGCAAGGAGCAGATACGCAGTATTTT.